The clone carrying this T cell receptor (beta chain) was counted between two and nine times. What it binds is unknown. RNA transcripts yielded amplified TCR beta CDR3 regions. The HTBI primer set was used in a first-round RT-PCR of the TCR CDR3. TCRdb itself ran the multiplex PCR reads through MiXCR, one entry per CDR3 protein. The table has over 650,000 distinct CDR3 sequences, about 45% seen once; the top ten hold under 8.5%. The sample belongs to a study of T cells in Graves' hyperthyroidism and ophthalmopathy. CDR3 length: 13 amino acids. The V and J ends lost 2 bases and 3 bases respectively, with 7 bases between them. Germline loops: CDR1 LNHDA, CDR2 SQIVND (reference sequence). Findings and caveats of the study: A 13 V-J signature model discriminated ophthalmopathy versus stable hyperthyroidism. Most thyroid clonotypes with frequency above 0.001 were detected in blood.

Clinical symptoms, serum thyroxine and TRAb, thyroid ultrasound and orbital computed tomography were used for the diagnoses. The sequencing input was peripheral blood or thyroid tissue (not recorded which). The V call is TRBV19, the J call TRBJ1-2; perhaps TRBD1 as D (5 bases). The clonotype originates from an adult man with Graves' disease, either hyperthyroidism or ophthalmopathy (not recorded which). The chain's CDR3 is CASSISGDYGYTF. The CDR3 coding sequence is TGTGCCAGTAGTATATCGGGGGACTATGGCTACACCTTC. Supplemented by reference TRBV19 and TRBJ1-2, the full variable domain reads DGGITQSPKYLFRKEGQNVTLSCEQNLNHDAMYWYRQDPGQGLRLIYYSQIVNDFQKGDIAEGYSVSREKKESFPLTVTSAQKNPTAFYLCASSISGDYGYTFGSGTRLTVV.